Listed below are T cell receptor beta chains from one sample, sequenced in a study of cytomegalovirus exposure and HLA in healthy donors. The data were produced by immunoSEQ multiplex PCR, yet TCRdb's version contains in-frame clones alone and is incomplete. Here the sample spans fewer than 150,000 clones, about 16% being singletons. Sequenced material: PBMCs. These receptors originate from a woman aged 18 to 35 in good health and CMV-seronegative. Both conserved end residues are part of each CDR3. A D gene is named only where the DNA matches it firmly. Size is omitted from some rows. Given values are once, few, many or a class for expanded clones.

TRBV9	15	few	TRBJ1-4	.	TGTGCCAGCAGCGTAGAACCGGGGGCTAATGAAAAACTGTTTTTT	CASSVEPGANEKLFF
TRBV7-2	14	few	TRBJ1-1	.	TGTGCCAGCAGCAAGGGAGGCCAGGCCACTGAAGCTTTCTTT	CASSKGGQATEAFF
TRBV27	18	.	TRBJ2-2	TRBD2	TGTGCCAGCAGTTTAACGGGGGGGAATCCTCAGACCACCGGGGAGCTGTTTTTT	CASSLTGGNPQTTGELFF
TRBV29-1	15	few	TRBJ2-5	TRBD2	TGCAGCGTTCCGCCGTGGGCGGGGGGGGAAGAGACCCAGTACTTC	CSVPPWAGGEETQYF
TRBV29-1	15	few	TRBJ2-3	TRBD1	TGCAGCGTGGAAACCCTCGGGACAGGGGAGGATACGCAGTATTTT	CSVETLGTGEDTQYF
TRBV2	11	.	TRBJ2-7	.	TGTGCCAGCCGTACTTCCTACGAGCAGTACTTC	CASRTSYEQYF
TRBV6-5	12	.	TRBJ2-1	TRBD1	TGTGCCAGCAGAAAGGGGGCATGGGAGCAGTTCTTC	CASRKGAWEQFF
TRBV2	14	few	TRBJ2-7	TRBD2	TGTGCCAGCAGTGCAGCTAGCGGGAGGGTGGAGCAGTACTTC	CASSAASGRVEQYF
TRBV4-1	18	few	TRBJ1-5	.	TGCGCCAGCAGCCAAGTCGTTAGGGGGACCTATAGCAATCAGCCCCAGCATTTT	CASSQVVRGTYSNQPQHF
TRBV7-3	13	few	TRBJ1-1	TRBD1	TGTGCCAGCAGCCTCCTGACAGGGGGAGAAGCTTTCTTT	CASSLLTGGEAFF
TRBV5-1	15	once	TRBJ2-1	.	TGCGCCAGCAGCTTGGTATCAGGCTCCTACAATGAGCAGTTCTTC	CASSLVSGSYNEQFF
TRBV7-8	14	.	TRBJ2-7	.	TGTGCCAGCAGCTTGGGACTCGGAAGATACGAGCAGTACTTC	CASSLGLGRYEQYF
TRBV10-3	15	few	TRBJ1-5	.	TGTGCCATCAGTGAGGGGCAGGATAGCAATCAGCCCCAGCATTTT	CAISEGQDSNQPQHF
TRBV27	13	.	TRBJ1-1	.	TGTGCCAGCAGTTTTCGCAGGAACACTGAAGCTTTCTTT	CASSFRRNTEAFF
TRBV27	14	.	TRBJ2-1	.	TGTGCCAGCAGACCCGACGGGAGTCTAAATGAGCAGTTCTTC	CASRPDGSLNEQFF
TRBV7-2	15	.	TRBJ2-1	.	TGTGCCAGCAGCACCTTTGCGGGGCTGGGGAATGAGCAGTTCTTC	CASSTFAGLGNEQFF
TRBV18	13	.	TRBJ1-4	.	TGTGCCAGCTCACCACGAAGGGGAAGCAAACTGTTTTTT	CASSPRRGSKLFF
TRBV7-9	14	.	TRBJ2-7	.	TGTGCCAGCAGCTTAGTTGGCGGGCCCTACGAGCAGTACTTC	CASSLVGGPYEQYF
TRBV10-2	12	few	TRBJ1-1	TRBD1	TGCGCCAGCAGTGTAGGGGGCCCTGAAGCTTTCTTT	CASSVGGPEAFF
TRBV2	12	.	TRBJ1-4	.	TGTGCCAGCAGGCCAGTTGAAGAAAAACTGTTTTTT	CASRPVEEKLFF
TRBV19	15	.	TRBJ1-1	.	TGTGCCAGTAGTATATTCAGGACAGAGAACACTGAAGCTTTCTTT	CASSIFRTENTEAFF
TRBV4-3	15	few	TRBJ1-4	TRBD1	TGCGCCAGCAGCCAATACAGGGGTTCTAATGAAAAACTGTTTTTT	CASSQYRGSNEKLFF
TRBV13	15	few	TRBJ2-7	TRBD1	TGTGCCAGCAGCTCTTCTGGACAGGGCTCCTACGAGCAGTACTTC	CASSSSGQGSYEQYF
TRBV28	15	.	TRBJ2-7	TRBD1	TGTGCCAGCAGTGACCGGGACAGGGGAGCCTACGAGCAGTACTTC	CASSDRDRGAYEQYF
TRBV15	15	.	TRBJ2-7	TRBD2	TGTGCCACCAGCAGGGGGACTAGCACCTCCTACGAGCAGTACTTC	CATSRGTSTSYEQYF
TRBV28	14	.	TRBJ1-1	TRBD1	TGTGCCAGCAGCCCCCCGGGACAGAGCTTTGAAGCTTTCTTT	CASSPPGQSFEAFF
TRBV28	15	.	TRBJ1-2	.	TGTGCCAGCAGTTTCTCTGTAACAGGGTTGCGGGGCTACACCTTC	CASSFSVTGLRGYTF
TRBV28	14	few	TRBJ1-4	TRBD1	TGTGCCAGCAGTGGACAGGTGATTAATGAAAAACTGTTTTTT	CASSGQVINEKLFF
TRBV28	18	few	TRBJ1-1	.	TGTGCCAGCTCCCCCGGTCCCCGGACAGCCACTCATCCGACTGAAGCTTTCTTT	CASSPGPRTATHPTEAFF
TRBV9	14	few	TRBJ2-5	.	TGTGCCAGCAGCGTATTTCCAGTTCAAGAGACCCAGTACTTC	CASSVFPVQETQYF
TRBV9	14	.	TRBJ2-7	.	TGTGCCAGCAGCGGGGGGGAGCTCAACAGCGGGCAGTACTTC	CASSGGELNSGQYF
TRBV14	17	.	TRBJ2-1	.	TGTGCCAGCAGCCCATGGGAGGGGGAGGGCTCCTACAATGAGCAGTTCTTC	CASSPWEGEGSYNEQFF
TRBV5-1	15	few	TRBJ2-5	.	TGCGCCAGCAGCTTCCAAGTGGACTCTCAAGAGACCCAGTACTTC	CASSFQVDSQETQYF
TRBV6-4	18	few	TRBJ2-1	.	TGTGCCAGCAGTGACGTCTCTAGTGGGTCAGGAGGCTACAATGAGCAGTTCTTC	CASSDVSSGSGGYNEQFF
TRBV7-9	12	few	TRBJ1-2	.	TGTGCCAGCAGCTTCGGGGAGCGTGGCTACACCTTC	CASSFGERGYTF
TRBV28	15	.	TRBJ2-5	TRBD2	TGTGCCAGCAGTTCTCTACTAGCGGGGGAAGAGACCCAGTACTTC	CASSSLLAGEETQYF